This T cell receptor (beta chain) was recovered during a study of T cells in Graves' hyperthyroidism and ophthalmopathy. Background on the study: Peripheral blood was secured at the point of initial diagnosis, before any treatment.

This clonotype was observed at least ten times. Amplified regions were TCR beta CDR3 sequences from RNA transcripts. The study used the HTBI primer set for a first-round RT-PCR of the TCR CDR3. Each CDR3 protein is one row after TCRdb ran MiXCR on the multiplex PCR reads. The repertoire has about 600,000 distinct CDR3 sequences, about 15% of them found once; the top ten carry under 15%. A Clinical Activity Score of at least 3, a NOSPECS grade of at least 4 and a duration under 3 months were recorded in the ophthalmopathy patients. Together with thyroid ultrasound, orbital computed tomography, serum thyroxine and TRAb, clinical symptoms were used for diagnoses. Germline-derived CDR1 and CDR2 are MNHNS and SASEGT. This CDR3 spans 14 amino acids. V dropped 7 bases and J dropped 1 base, with 13 bases sitting between them.

Sequencing was carried out using blood. The chain has TRBV6-1 and TRBJ1-1; no definite D call. The sequence was obtained from a woman between 50 and 59 years old with Graves' ophthalmopathy. CDR3 region: CASTLAAQNTEAFF. The CDR3 bases are TGTGCCAGCACCCTCGCGGCCCAGAACACTGAAGCTTTCTTT.